What follows describes a single T cell receptor (beta chain). The antigen this receptor binds is unknown. The input lacks base qualities; no much larger clone sits a single base away. The sample belongs to a study of CD8 T cells in ankylosing spondylitis (TCRdb year 2017). About the full investigation: T cell receptor beta repertoires were profiled in healthy donors and ankylosing spondylitis patients so that disease-linked TCR variants could be found. In total, the full study cohort was made up of 108 healthy donors and roughly 27 ankylosing spondylitis patients. Peripheral blood samples were taken, and synovial fluid was additionally collected from ankylosing spondylitis patients.

Looking up the germline V gene yields CDR1 MNHNS and CDR2 SASEGT. Counted from cysteine to phenylalanine, this CDR3 has 17 amino acids. The kept DNA is CDR3 alone, 51 bases in frame from the first base. V is cut back by 6 bases and J by 5 bases, with 16 bases in the junction unmatched. The instrument given in TCRdb is Illumina HiSeq 2500. Quantitative 5'-RACE with molecular barcodes was used to prepare TCR beta libraries. On the authors' methods: To identify disease-linked TCR variants, a new computational method was used, one built on a probabilistic model of VDJ rearrangement. TCRdb took the public reads, trimmed them with fastp at Q25, ran MiXCR for clone calling and kept in-frame beta chains. One record per CDR3 amino acid sequence lists the most common genes and DNA. TCRdb, not the original authors, processed these V and J calls. The sample profile shows fewer than 400,000 distinct CDR3 sequences; approximately 15% of them were found once. The leading ten clones occupy 0.85% to 1.4% of the sample.

On the study overall, not on this receptor specifically: Some motif variants were previously reported in synovial fluid and blood of reactive arthritis patients, suggesting common disease-initiation mechanisms. Blood from ankylosing spondylitis patients appeared to be characterized by a TCR beta motif made up of under ten highly homologous amino acid variants. In peripheral blood, the disease-linked clones were found at relatively low frequencies and had a CD8+ phenotype. The disease-linked clones were reported to be significantly enriched in matched synovial fluid samples from ankylosing spondylitis patients.

The sample consisted of blood, either unsorted or a sorted T cell fraction (not recorded which). The sequence is built from TRBV6-1 and TRBJ2-1; 7 bases in the middle match TRBD1. The source is a male donor with ankylosing spondylitis or in good health (not recorded which). In nucleotides, the sequence is TGTGCCAGCAGCGGGCTGGTTGGAGACAGGGAAGACAATGAGCAGTTCTTC. It specifies CASSGLVGDREDNEQFF.